These T cell receptor beta chains were read from a single sample in a study of identifying expanded T cells in peripheral blood. Some clones are missing from TCRdb's copy, which holds only in-frame ones; the method was immunoSEQ multiplex PCR. The sample shows approximately 100,000 clones, about 91% of them seen only once. The specimen sequenced was blood. All receptors come from a person aged 18 to 70 in good health. Each CDR3 is given with its conserved first and last residue. The D gene is left open where the match is weak. Only part of the rows carry a size: once, few, many, or a class if the clone is expanded.

D: TRBD1; V: TRBV19; size: -; J: TRBJ2-7; CDR3: CASSSPWVSGQDQYDEQYF; DNA: TGTGCCAGTAGTTCCCCTTGGGTCTCAGGACAGGACCAGTACGACGAGCAGTACTTC
D: -; V: TRBV7-8; size: once; J: TRBJ1-1; CDR3: CASSKDGNMNTEAFF; DNA: TGTGCCAGCAGCAAAGACGGAAACATGAACACTGAAGCTTTCTTT
D: -; V: TRBV27; size: -; J: TRBJ2-7; CDR3: CATSGGPLEQYF; DNA: TGTGCCACCTCAGGGGGGCCTCTCGAGCAGTACTTC
D: TRBD1; V: TRBV27; size: -; J: TRBJ2-5; CDR3: CASRQGGETQYF; DNA: TGTGCCAGTCGACAGGGGGGCGAGACCCAGTACTTC
D: -; V: TRBV6-1; size: -; J: TRBJ2-1; CDR3: CASSEITGTGNEQFF; DNA: TGTGCCAGCAGTGAAATCACAGGTACAGGCAATGAGCAGTTCTTC
D: TRBD1; V: TRBV5-6; size: -; J: TRBJ2-2; CDR3: CASSLNRGTGELFF; DNA: TGTGCCAGCAGCTTGAACAGGGGAACCGGGGAGCTGTTTTTT
D: -; V: TRBV6-1; size: -; J: TRBJ1-5; CDR3: CASRSAGSNQPQHF; DNA: TGTGCCAGCAGGAGCGCAGGAAGCAATCAGCCCCAGCATTTT
D: -; V: TRBV9; size: -; J: TRBJ2-1; CDR3: CASSDPSRTPPRYNEQFF; DNA: TGTGCCAGCAGCGACCCGTCGCGGACCCCACCACGCTACAATGAGCAGTTCTTC
D: -; V: TRBV5-4; size: -; J: TRBJ1-1; CDR3: CASSLAQGRPFF; DNA: TGTGCCAGCAGCTTGGCACAGGGCCGGCCTTTCTTT
D: TRBD2; V: TRBV7-3; size: -; J: TRBJ2-3; CDR3: CASSLAGGLGDTQYF; DNA: TGTGCCAGCAGCCTAGCGGGAGGGCTCGGAGATACGCAGTATTTT
D: TRBD1; V: TRBV11-2; size: -; J: TRBJ2-4; CDR3: CASSSTDRPGIQYF; DNA: TGTGCCAGCAGCTCCACGGACAGGCCGGGCATTCAGTACTTC
D: -; V: TRBV4-3; size: -; J: TRBJ2-2; CDR3: CASSQEPLIANTGELFF; DNA: TGCGCCAGCAGCCAAGAACCGCTGATCGCGAACACCGGGGAGCTGTTTTTT
D: -; V: TRBV7-2; size: -; J: TRBJ2-3; CDR3: CASSMAAGATDTQYF; DNA: TGTGCCAGCTCGATGGCCGCTGGAGCCACAGATACGCAGTATTTT
D: -; V: TRBV9; size: -; J: TRBJ2-2; CDR3: CASSVGSASTGELFF; DNA: TGTGCCAGCAGCGTAGGTAGCGCGTCCACCGGGGAGCTGTTTTTT
D: -; V: TRBV28; size: -; J: TRBJ1-2; CDR3: CASSTLFYGYTF; DNA: TGTGCCAGCAGCACACTATTCTATGGCTACACCTTC
D: -; V: TRBV6-5; size: once; J: TRBJ2-1; CDR3: CASKGSSYNEQFF; DNA: TGTGCCAGCAAAGGGAGCTCCTACAATGAGCAGTTCTTC
D: -; V: TRBV7-2; size: -; J: TRBJ2-1; CDR3: CASSLGGFYNEQFF; DNA: TGTGCCAGCAGCTTAGGGGGGTTTTACAATGAGCAGTTCTTC
D: -; V: TRBV7-3; size: -; J: TRBJ2-5; CDR3: CASSPTGFVETQYF; DNA: TGTGCCAGCAGCCCAACTGGGTTTGTAGAGACCCAGTACTTC
D: -; V: TRBV18; size: -; J: TRBJ2-4; CDR3: CASSPVTDVTLAKNIQYF; DNA: TGTGCCAGCTCACCCGTGACAGACGTTACCTTAGCCAAAAACATTCAGTACTTC
D: -; V: TRBV23-1; size: once; J: TRBJ2-3; CDR3: CASSQSGKTSTDTQYF; DNA: TGCGCCAGCAGTCAATCAGGGAAAACTAGCACAGATACGCAGTATTTT
D: TRBD2; V: TRBV5-1; size: -; J: TRBJ2-7; CDR3: CASSSIAGTEQYF; DNA: TGCGCCAGCAGCTCGATAGCGGGAACGGAGCAGTACTTC
D: -; V: TRBV19; size: -; J: TRBJ2-7; CDR3: CASSISPLYEQYF; DNA: TGTGCCAGTAGTATTTCGCCCTTATACGAGCAGTACTTC
D: -; V: TRBV10-3; size: -; J: TRBJ1-1; CDR3: CAISDSRGLMNTEAFF; DNA: TGTGCCATCAGTGACTCCAGGGGACTAATGAACACTGAAGCTTTCTTT
D: TRBD1; V: TRBV30; size: few; J: TRBJ2-5; CDR3: CAWSKQGVRETQYF; DNA: TGTGCCTGGAGTAAACAGGGGGTCCGAGAGACCCAGTACTTC
D: -; V: TRBV10-3; size: -; J: TRBJ1-2; CDR3: CAISEGGAGLYGYTF; DNA: TGTGCCATCAGTGAGGGCGGGGCAGGACTCTATGGCTACACCTTC
D: -; V: TRBV30; size: -; J: TRBJ2-6; CDR3: CAWSAHPLSGANVLTF; DNA: TGTGCCTGGAGTGCGCACCCCCTCTCTGGGGCCAACGTCCTGACTTTC
D: TRBD2; V: TRBV27; size: -; J: TRBJ2-1; CDR3: CASSRSGRSEQFF; DNA: TGTGCCAGCAGTCGGAGCGGGAGGTCTGAGCAGTTCTTC
D: TRBD2; V: TRBV9; size: -; J: TRBJ2-1; CDR3: CASSPRTSGFNNEQFF; DNA: TGTGCCAGCAGCCCTCGGACTAGCGGGTTCAACAATGAGCAGTTCTTC
D: TRBD2; V: TRBV7-2; size: -; J: TRBJ2-7; CDR3: CASSTGLGYEQYF; DNA: TGTGCCAGCAGCACGGGACTAGGCTACGAGCAGTACTTC
D: TRBD2; V: TRBV6-5; size: -; J: TRBJ2-3; CDR3: CASSRAGGSTDTQYF; DNA: TGTGCCAGCAGTAGAGCGGGGGGAAGCACAGATACGCAGTATTTT
D: -; V: TRBV4-1; size: few; J: TRBJ2-6; CDR3: CASSQDQGTGANVLTF; DNA: TGCGCCAGCAGCCAAGATCAGGGAACTGGGGCCAACGTCCTGACTTTC
D: -; V: TRBV28; size: -; J: TRBJ1-6; CDR3: CASSLLRRSNSPLHF; DNA: TGTGCCAGCAGTCTATTAAGACGGTCCAATTCACCCCTCCACTTT
D: TRBD1; V: TRBV6-1; size: -; J: TRBJ1-1; CDR3: CASSSGQAGGTEAFF; DNA: TGTGCCAGCAGCTCCGGACAGGCAGGTGGCACTGAAGCTTTCTTT
D: -; V: TRBV5-6; size: -; J: TRBJ1-1; CDR3: CASSQWITEAFF; DNA: TGTGCCAGCAGCCAATGGATCACTGAAGCTTTCTTT
D: TRBD1; V: TRBV5-4; size: -; J: TRBJ1-2; CDR3: CASSPDRGYGYTF; DNA: TGTGCCAGCAGCCCGGACAGGGGTTATGGCTACACCTTC
D: -; V: TRBV5-1; size: -; J: TRBJ2-2; CDR3: CASSLGPVSNTGELFF; DNA: TGCGCCAGCAGCTTGGGTCCGGTTTCGAACACCGGGGAGCTGTTTTTT
D: -; V: TRBV15; size: -; J: TRBJ1-6; CDR3: CATSRDPSSYNSPLHF; DNA: TGTGCCACCAGCAGAGACCCGAGCTCCTATAATTCACCCCTCCACTTT
D: -; V: TRBV2; size: -; J: TRBJ2-2; CDR3: CASSELQGSGELFF; DNA: TGTGCCAGCAGTGAGTTGCAGGGCTCCGGGGAGCTGTTTTTT
D: TRBD1; V: TRBV7-9; size: few; J: TRBJ2-1; CDR3: CASSLWTGKKQFF; DNA: TGTGCCAGCAGCCTATGGACAGGAAAGAAGCAGTTCTTC
D: -; V: TRBV6-1; size: -; J: TRBJ2-7; CDR3: CASSGTQGHSYEQYF; DNA: TGTGCCAGCAGTGGCACTCAGGGGCACTCCTACGAGCAGTACTTC
D: -; V: TRBV6-4; size: -; J: TRBJ2-1; CDR3: CASSDRLAGEQFF; DNA: TGTGCCAGCAGTGACAGGTTGGCGGGGGAGCAGTTCTTC